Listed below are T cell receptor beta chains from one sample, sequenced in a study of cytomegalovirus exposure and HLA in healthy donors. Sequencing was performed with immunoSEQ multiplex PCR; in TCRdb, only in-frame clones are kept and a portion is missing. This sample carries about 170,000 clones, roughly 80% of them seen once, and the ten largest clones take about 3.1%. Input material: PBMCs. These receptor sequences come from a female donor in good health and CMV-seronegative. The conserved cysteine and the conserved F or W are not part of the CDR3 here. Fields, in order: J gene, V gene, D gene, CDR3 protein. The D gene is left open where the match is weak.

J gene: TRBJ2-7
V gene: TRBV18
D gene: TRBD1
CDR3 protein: ASSPNLPDRGSYEQY

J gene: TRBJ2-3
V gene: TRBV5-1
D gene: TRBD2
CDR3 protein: ASSSLLAGGTDTQY

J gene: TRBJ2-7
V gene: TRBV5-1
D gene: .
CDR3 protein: ASSSTAGTQTHEQY

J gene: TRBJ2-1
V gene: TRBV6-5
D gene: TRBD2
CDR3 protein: ASSSMSSGLVGEQF

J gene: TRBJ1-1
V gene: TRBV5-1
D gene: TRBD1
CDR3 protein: ASSAGQAPEAF

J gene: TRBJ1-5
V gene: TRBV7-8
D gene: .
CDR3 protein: ASSLNYRPYSNQPQH

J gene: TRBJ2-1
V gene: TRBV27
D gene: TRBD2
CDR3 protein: ASSFGLAGVHNEQF

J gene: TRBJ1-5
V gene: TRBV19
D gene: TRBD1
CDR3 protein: ASSPTGPVISNQPQH

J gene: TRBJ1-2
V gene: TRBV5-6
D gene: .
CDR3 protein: ASSQRHRADGNYGYT

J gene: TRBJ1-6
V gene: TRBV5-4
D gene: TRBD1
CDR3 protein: ASSSKRTGVGDNSPLH

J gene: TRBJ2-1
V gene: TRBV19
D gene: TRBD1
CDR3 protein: ATLGQGIYNEQF

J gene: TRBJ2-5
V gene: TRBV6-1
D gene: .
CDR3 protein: ASSEYQETQY

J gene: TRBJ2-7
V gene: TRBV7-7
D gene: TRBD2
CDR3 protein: ASSLSLASGSYEQY

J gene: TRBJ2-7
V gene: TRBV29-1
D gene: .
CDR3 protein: SVAGVGPGPISYEQY

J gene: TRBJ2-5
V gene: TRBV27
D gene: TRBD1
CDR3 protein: ASRKDRGREAQY

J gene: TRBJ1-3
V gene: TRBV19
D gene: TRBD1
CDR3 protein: ASSVSLGTAGNTIY

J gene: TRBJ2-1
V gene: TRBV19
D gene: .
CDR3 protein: ASRAGYNEQF

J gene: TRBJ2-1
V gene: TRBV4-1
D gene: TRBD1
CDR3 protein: ASSKGQGTNEQF

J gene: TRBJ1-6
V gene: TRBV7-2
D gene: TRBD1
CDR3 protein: ASSFDRDSPLH

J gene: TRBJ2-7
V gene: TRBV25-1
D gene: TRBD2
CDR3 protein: ASSENLASGTYYEQY